This TCR beta chain was obtained from a study of a mutant IDH1 vaccine in newly diagnosed glioma. Germline-derived CDR1 and CDR2 are SGHRS and YFSETQ. Trimming removed 0 bases from V and 2 bases from J; junction bases left unmatched: 1. The CDR3 contains 16 residues. In the case of this clone: Its target is not known.

Sequenced by immunoSEQ multiplex PCR; TCRdb stores in-frame clones only, minus some. The sample holds approximately 60,000 clones, 87% seen once. The time point was: week 23, last vaccination. Doses of 300 ug of mutant IDH1 20-mer peptide were given with topical imiquimod. This specimen consisted of PBMCs, obtained from a glioma patient whose treatment included an IDH1 peptide vaccine. The receptor was derived from a man aged 35 to 55 with glioma. The V and J genes are TRBV5-1 and TRBJ2-3, with 12 bases aligning to TRBD2. The CDR3 region has the DNA TGCGCCAGCAGCTTGGGGACTAGCGGGAACACAGATACGCAGTATTTT. Its translation: CASSLGTSGNTDTQYF. The full variable domain, in which reference TRBV5-1 and TRBJ2-3 provide the parts outside the CDR3, is KAGVTQTPRYLIKTRGQQVTLSCSPISGHRSVSWYQQTPGQGLQFLFEYFSETQRNKGNFPGRFSGRQFSNSRSEMNVSTLELGDSALYLCASSLGTSGNTDTQYFGPGTRLTVL.